Sequencing of this TCR beta chain was carried out in a study of shared clonotypes between healthy human individuals. The ends lost 3 bases at V and 0 bases at J; junction bases unmatched: 2. Germline V gives CDR1 SGDLS, CDR2 YYNGEE. This CDR3 is built from 15 residues. Unsorted PBMC samples were amplified in replicate PCRs containing 300 ng DNA, 30,000 or so T cell genomes. Using immunoSEQ multiplex PCR, the repertoire was profiled, and TCRdb retains in-frame clones only, with some absent. This table holds about half a million clones, approximately 80% found once. The sample was PBMCs. The TCR comes from a woman aged 40 to 49 in good health. Some clones in this sample may be carry-over from other donors' samples. V and J are TRBV9 and TRBJ2-1, with 8 bases identical to TRBD1. CDR3 sequence reads: CASSAGQGSYNEQFF. In DNA, the CDR3 is TGTGCCAGCAGCGCCGGACAGGGCTCCTACAATGAGCAGTTCTTC. The full variable domain, with the rest looked up from reference TRBV9 and TRBJ2-1, is DSGVTQTPKHLITATGQRVTLRCSPRSGDLSVYWYQQSLDQGLQFLIQYYNGEERAKGNILERFSAQQFPDLHSELNLSSLELGDSALYFCASSAGQGSYNEQFFGPGTRLTVL.